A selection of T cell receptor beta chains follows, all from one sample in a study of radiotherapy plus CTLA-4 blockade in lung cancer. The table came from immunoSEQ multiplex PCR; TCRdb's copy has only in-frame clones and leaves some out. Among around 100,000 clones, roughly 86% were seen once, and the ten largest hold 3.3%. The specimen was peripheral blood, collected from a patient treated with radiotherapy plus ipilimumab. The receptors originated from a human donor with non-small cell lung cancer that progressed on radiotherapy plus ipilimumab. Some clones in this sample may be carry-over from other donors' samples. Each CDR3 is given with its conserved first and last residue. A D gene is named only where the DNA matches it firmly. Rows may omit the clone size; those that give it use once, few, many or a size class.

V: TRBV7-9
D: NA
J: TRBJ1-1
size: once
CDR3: CASSLPGHTEAFF
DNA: TGTGCCAGCAGCTTGCCCGGCCATACTGAAGCTTTCTTT

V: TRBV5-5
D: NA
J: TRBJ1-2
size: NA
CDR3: CASSQALVADLVNYGYTF
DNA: TGCGCCAGCAGCCAAGCATTAGTCGCCGATCTAGTCAACTATGGCTACACCTTC

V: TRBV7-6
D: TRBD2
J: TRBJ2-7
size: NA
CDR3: CASSLRGEYEQYF
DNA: TGTGCCAGCAGTCTCCGGGGGGAATACGAGCAGTACTTC

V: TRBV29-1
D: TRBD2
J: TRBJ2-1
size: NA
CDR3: CSVEEGRGGSYNEQFF
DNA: TGCAGCGTTGAAGAGGGACGGGGGGGCTCCTACAATGAGCAGTTCTTC

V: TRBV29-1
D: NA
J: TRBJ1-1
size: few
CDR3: CSVLDDGGASF
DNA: TGCAGCGTACTAGACGACGGGGGCGCGTCCTTT

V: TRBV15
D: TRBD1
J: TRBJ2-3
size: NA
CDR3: CATRPEDRVTDTQYF
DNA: TGTGCCACCAGACCGGAGGACAGGGTCACAGATACGCAGTATTTT

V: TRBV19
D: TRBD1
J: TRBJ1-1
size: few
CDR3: CASSIRNRDRDKAFF
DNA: TGTGCCAGTAGTATTCGGAACCGGGACAGGGATAAAGCTTTCTTT

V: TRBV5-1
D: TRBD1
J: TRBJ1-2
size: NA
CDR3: CASSPGQGLQLDYGYTF
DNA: TGCGCCAGCAGCCCCGGACAGGGGCTACAACTTGACTATGGCTACACCTTC

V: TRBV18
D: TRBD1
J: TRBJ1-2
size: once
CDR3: CASSPKIPGQGNYGYTF
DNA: TGTGCCAGCTCACCCAAAATTCCCGGACAGGGGAACTATGGCTACACCTTC

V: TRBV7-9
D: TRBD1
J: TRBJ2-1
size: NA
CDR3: CASSSLPGGGISYNEQFF
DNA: TGTGCCAGCAGCTCCCTCCCAGGGGGCGGGATCTCCTACAATGAGCAGTTCTTC

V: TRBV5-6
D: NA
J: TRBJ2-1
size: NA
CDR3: CASSLESVLYNEQFF
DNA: TGTGCCAGCAGCTTGGAGTCGGTCCTCTACAATGAGCAGTTCTTC

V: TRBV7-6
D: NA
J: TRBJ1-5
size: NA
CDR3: CASSLALGLNQPQHF
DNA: TGTGCCAGCAGCTTAGCGCTGGGACTCAATCAGCCCCAGCATTTT

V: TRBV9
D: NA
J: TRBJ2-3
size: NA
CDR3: CASSVAFGGITDTQYF
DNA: TGTGCCAGCAGCGTAGCGTTCGGGGGAATCACAGATACGCAGTATTTT

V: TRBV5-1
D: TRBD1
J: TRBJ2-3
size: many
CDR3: CASSKTGGEGVTQYF
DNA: TGCGCCAGCAGCAAGACAGGGGGTGAAGGTGTTACGCAGTATTTT

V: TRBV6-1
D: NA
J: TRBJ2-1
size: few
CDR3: CASSESRARNEQFF
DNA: TGTGCCAGCAGTGAGTCTCGGGCCCGCAATGAGCAGTTCTTC

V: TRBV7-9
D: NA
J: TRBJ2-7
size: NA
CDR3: CASSLGEYEQYF
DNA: TGTGCCAGCAGCTTAGGCGAATACGAGCAGTACTTC

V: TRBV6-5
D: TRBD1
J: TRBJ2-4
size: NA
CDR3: CASRGTGQGIQYF
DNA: TGTGCCAGCAGGGGTACGGGACAGGGCATTCAGTACTTC

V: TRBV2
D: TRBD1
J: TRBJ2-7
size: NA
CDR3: CASTRDRVVEQYF
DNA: TGTGCCAGCACCCGGGACAGGGTGGTCGAGCAGTACTTC

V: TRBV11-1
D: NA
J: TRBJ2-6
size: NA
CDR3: CASSLAEDSTGANVLTF
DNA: TGTGCCAGCAGCTTAGCAGAAGACAGCACTGGGGCCAACGTCCTGACTTTC

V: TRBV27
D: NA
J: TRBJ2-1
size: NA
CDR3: CASSLILGWGWNEQFF
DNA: TGTGCCAGCAGTTTAATTCTGGGTTGGGGGTGGAATGAGCAGTTCTTC

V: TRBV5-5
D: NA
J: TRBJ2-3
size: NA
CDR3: CASSLADTQYF
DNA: TGTGCCAGCAGCTTGGCAGATACGCAGTATTTT

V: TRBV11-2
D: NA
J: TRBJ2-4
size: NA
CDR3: CASSFMEAINIQYF
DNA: TGTGCCAGCAGCTTTATGGAGGCGATAAACATTCAGTACTTC

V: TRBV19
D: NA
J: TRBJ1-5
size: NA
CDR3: CASSIRDTNQPQHF
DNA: TGTGCCAGTAGTATCCGGGACACCAATCAGCCCCAGCATTTT

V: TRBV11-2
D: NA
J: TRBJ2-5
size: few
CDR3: CASSFERETQYF
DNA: TGTGCCAGCAGCTTCGAACGAGAGACCCAGTACTTC

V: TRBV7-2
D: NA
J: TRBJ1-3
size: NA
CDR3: CASSLVGQLGGNTIYF
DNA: TGTGCCAGCAGCTTAGTGGGTCAGCTGGGTGGAAACACCATATATTTT

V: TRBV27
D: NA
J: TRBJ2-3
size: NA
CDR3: CASSLIDHTDTQYF
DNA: TGTGCCAGCAGTTTAATCGATCACACAGATACGCAGTATTTT